This passage covers 15 T cell receptor beta chains from one sample sequenced in a study of cytomegalovirus exposure and HLA in healthy donors. Both 60 Vbeta primers and 13 Jbeta primers went into the PCR. Clones were sequenced by immunoSEQ multiplex PCR, and TCRdb holds only the in-frame ones, with some missing. Of roughly 100,000 clones listed, approximately 9% were seen once; the top ten hold 5.1%. Sequenced sample: PBMCs. The receptors originated from a middle-aged man in good health and CMV-seropositive.

This clone was observed a handful of times. V is TRBV28 and J is TRBJ2-3; maybe TRBD2 (6 bases). V lost 2 bases, J lost 11 bases, and 20 bases lay in between. There are 15 residues in the CDR3. In germline, CDR1 is MDHEN, CDR2 SYDVKM. CDR3 DNA sequence: TGTGCCAGCAGTTTAAGCGGGCCCGTGACGGCCTGGCAGTATTTT. Amino acids: CASSLSGPVTAWQYF. Full variable domain (rest looked up from reference TRBV28 and TRBJ2-3): DVKVTQSSRYLVKRTGEKVFLECVQDMDHENMFWYRQDPGLGLRLIYFSYDVKMKEKGDIPEGYSVSREKKERFSLILESASTNQTSMYLCASSLSGPVTAWQYFGPGTRLTVL.

A few counts support this clone. This sequence joins TRBV7-2 and TRBJ2-5; 7 nucleotides agree with TRBD2. With V trimmed by 0 bases and J by 5 bases, 9 bases remained unmatched. The CDR3 spans 16 residues. Germline V gene data show CDR1 as SGHTA and CDR2 as FQGNSA. In nucleotides, the CDR3 is TGTGCCAGCAGCTTAGCAGCCGGACTAGTTAAGGAGACCCAGTACTTC. This encodes CASSLAAGLVKETQYF.

A few counts support this clone. The rearrangement links TRBV18 to TRBJ1-2; TRBD1 matches 8 bases. Germline-derived CDR1 and CDR2 are KGHSH and LQKENI. This CDR3 contains 15 residues. The V and J ends lost 5 bases and 5 bases, in that order; junction bases with no gene match: 10. This chain's CDR3 is CASSSNRDRTYGYTF. As DNA, the CDR3 is TGTGCCAGCTCATCTAACCGGGACAGGACTTATGGCTACACCTTC.

The chain has TRBV9 and TRBJ2-7; D not certain. The CDR3 has 14 amino acids. V was cut by 4 bases and J by 2 bases, with 13 bases left in between. Germline CDR1 is SGDLS and CDR2 is YYNGEE. The CDR3 here is CASSPPSEPYEQYF. For the CDR3, the DNA is TGTGCCAGCAGCCCCCCGTCGGAGCCCTACGAGCAGTACTTC.

A few counts support this clone. The J gene is TRBJ1-1, the V gene TRBV27; D is unclear. V was pared by 1 base and J by 3 bases, with 15 bases between. The CDR3 spans 16 residues. Germline V gene lookup returns CDR1 MNHEY and CDR2 SMNVEV (reference sequence). The CDR3 sequence is CASSLYSGIMDTEAFF. CDR3 DNA: TGTGCCAGCAGTTTATATTCAGGCATAATGGACACTGAAGCTTTCTTT.

Only a few counts were recorded for this clone. The chain has TRBV5-4 and TRBJ2-1; TRBD1 aligns across 10 bases. Trimming took 1 base from V and 6 from J; bases not matched to a gene: 4. CDR3 length: 15 residues. Germline CDR1 SGHNT, CDR2 YYREEE (reference sequence). This CDR3 is CASSLTGQGGNEQFF. The DNA for the CDR3 is TGTGCCAGCAGCTTGACAGGACAGGGGGGCAATGAGCAGTTCTTC.

V and J are TRBV9 and TRBJ2-1, with 7 bases fitting TRBD2. This CDR3 contains 15 residues. Germline V gene lookup returns CDR1 SGDLS and CDR2 YYNGEE. Trimming removed 7 bases from V and 5 bases from J; junction bases left unmatched: 12. CDR3 DNA sequence: TGTGCCAGCGGAAAGACCGGGACTACTCACAATGAGCAGTTCTTC. Amino acid sequence: CASGKTGTTHNEQFF. The variable domain in full, with the rest retrieved from reference TRBV9 and TRBJ2-1, is DSGVTQTPKHLITATGQRVTLRCSPRSGDLSVYWYQQSLDQGLQFLIQYYNGEERAKGNILERFSAQQFPDLHSELNLSSLELGDSALYFCASGKTGTTHNEQFFGPGTRLTVL.

V usage is TRBV7-3 and J usage is TRBJ2-2; 13 positions match TRBD2. CDR3 length: 15 amino acids. Germline CDR1 is SGHTA and CDR2 is FQGTGA. With 5 bases clipped from V and 7 bases from J, the junction kept 4 bases outside the gene matches. The CDR3 reads CASSPGLAGHGELFF. The CDR3, as DNA: TGTGCCAGCAGCCCGGGACTAGCGGGACACGGGGAGCTGTTTTTT.

The chain carries TRBV18 and TRBJ1-1; 10 bases fit TRBD1. Germline V CDR1 and CDR2: KGHSH, LQKENI. The CDR3 sequence is 16 residues long. Trimming removed 5 bases from V and 0 bases from J; junction bases left unmatched: 6. The CDR3 DNA sequence: TGTGCCAGCTCAGTGGGACAGGGGCCCCTGAACACTGAAGCTTTCTTT. Protein sequence: CASSVGQGPLNTEAFF.

This clone was picked up a small number of times. The genes are TRBV9 and TRBJ2-1, with TRBD2 identical over 7 bases. Germline trimming cut 1 base from V and 4 bases from J; bases unmatched to any gene: 5. The CDR3 is made up of 15 amino acids. The germline V gene encodes CDR1 SGDLS and CDR2 YYNGEE. CDR3 sequence (DNA): TGTGCCAGCAGCGTACTAGCGGAAGTATACAATGAGCAGTTCTTC. It codes for CASSVLAEVYNEQFF.

This clone showed up just a few times. CDR3 nucleotide sequence: TGTGCCAGCAGTGCTACAGGGGCAGCTGTCGAAAAACTGTTTTTT. It translates to CASSATGAAVEKLFF. The rearrangement joins TRBV6-1 to TRBJ1-4; the match to TRBD1 covers 7 bases. The V gene's germline CDR1 is MNHNS and CDR2 SASEGT. Trimming removed 4 bases from V and 8 bases from J; junction bases left unmatched: 10. CDR3 length: 15 amino acids.

There are a few counts of this clone. The chain employs TRBV14 and TRBJ1-1, with D unclear. Looked up from germline, CDR1 is SGHDN and CDR2 is FVKESK. The CDR3 runs to 12 residues. V lost 4 bases, J lost 1 base, and 4 bases lay in between. CDR3 nucleotide sequence: TGTGCCAGCAGCCTACAGAACACTGAAGCTTTCTTT. As protein: CASSLQNTEAFF.

This clone was picked up a small number of times. The chain is built from TRBV6-6 and TRBJ2-2; no clear D gene. CDR1 is MNHNY, CDR2 SVGAGI, per germline (reference sequence). This CDR3 is 14 amino acids long. V was pared by 3 bases and J by 0 bases, with 5 bases between. The CDR3 protein is CASSYSTNTGELFF. The DNA of the CDR3 is TGTGCCAGCAGTTATAGCACGAACACCGGGGAGCTGTTTTTT.

The chain uses TRBV27 and TRBJ2-3; perhaps TRBD2 as D (6 bases). Looked up from germline, CDR1 is MNHEY and CDR2 is SMNVEV (reference sequence). Trimming removed 6 bases at V and 6 bases at J, with 13 bases between. The CDR3 has 13 residues. The chain's CDR3 is CASSLMSGDTQYF. The CDR3 bases are TGTGCCAGCAGCCTCATGAGCGGGGATACGCAGTATTTT.

The rearrangement links TRBV5-6 to TRBJ2-7; the match to TRBD1 covers 7 bases. The J segment lost 2 bases and the V segment lost 0 bases, leaving 5 bases of the junction unmatched. CDR3 size: 15 residues. Germline lookup yields CDR1 SGHDT and CDR2 YYEEEE. The CDR3 DNA reads as TGTGCCAGCAGCTTGGGACGAGGGACAGCCTACGAGCAGTACTTC. Amino acid sequence: CASSLGRGTAYEQYF.